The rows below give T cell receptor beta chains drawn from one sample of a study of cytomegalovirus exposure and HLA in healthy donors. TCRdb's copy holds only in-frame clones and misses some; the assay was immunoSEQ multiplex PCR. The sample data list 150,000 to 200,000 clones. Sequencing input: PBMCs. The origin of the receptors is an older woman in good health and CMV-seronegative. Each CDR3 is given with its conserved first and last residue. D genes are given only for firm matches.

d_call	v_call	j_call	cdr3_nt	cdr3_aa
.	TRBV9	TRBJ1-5	TGTGCCAGCAGTCGTAGGTCTGGGCCAGATCAGCCCCAGCATTTT	CASSRRSGPDQPQHF
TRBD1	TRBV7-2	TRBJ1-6	TGTGCCAGCAGCTTAAACAGGGGGCCCCTCCACTTT	CASSLNRGPLHF
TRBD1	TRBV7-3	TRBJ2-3	TGTGCCAGCAGTCGGGACAGGTCGTCAGTGGATACGCAGTATTTT	CASSRDRSSVDTQYF
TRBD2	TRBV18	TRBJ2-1	TGTGCCAGCTCACCACCGGCGGGGGGGACCTACAATGAGCAGTTCTTC	CASSPPAGGTYNEQFF
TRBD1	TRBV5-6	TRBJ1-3	TGTGCCAGCAGCTTGGGGCAGGGGGTCACCATATATTTT	CASSLGQGVTIYF
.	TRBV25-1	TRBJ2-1	TGTGCCAGCAGTGTAGCCGGGACTGGTGACAATGAGCAGTTCTTC	CASSVAGTGDNEQFF
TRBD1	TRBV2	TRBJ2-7	TGTGCCACCATGGCCGCCAGGGGGACCTACGAGCAGTACTTC	CATMAARGTYEQYF
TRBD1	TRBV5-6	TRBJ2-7	TGTGCCAGCAGCTTGCGGGACAGGTCCTACGAGCAGTACTTC	CASSLRDRSYEQYF
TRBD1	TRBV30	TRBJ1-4	TGTGCCTGGAGAGGGGGCCTGGGGGACAGCCTAGGGGAAAAACTGTTTTTT	CAWRGGLGDSLGEKLFF
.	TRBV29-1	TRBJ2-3	TGCAGCGTTGAAGAACTAGGCGGTAATACGCAGTATTTT	CSVEELGGNTQYF
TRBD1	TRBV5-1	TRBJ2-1	TGCGCCAGCAGCACCTCCGACAGGGGCCCCAATGAGCAGTTCTTC	CASSTSDRGPNEQFF
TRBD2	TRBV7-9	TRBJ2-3	TGTGCCAGCAGCTGGACTAGCGGGGGTTCTAGCACAGATACGCAGTATTTT	CASSWTSGGSSTDTQYF
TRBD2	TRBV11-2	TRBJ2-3	TGTGCCAGCAGCTCGGGACTAGCGGGCCTATGGGGTACGCAGTATTTT	CASSSGLAGLWGTQYF
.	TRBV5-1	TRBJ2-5	TGCGCCAGCAGCTTGGCCGGAGGGAGTAAGGGAGAGACCCAGTACTTC	CASSLAGGSKGETQYF
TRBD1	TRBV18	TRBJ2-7	TGTGCCAGCTCACCAGAGGCCAGGACAGGGGCCTACGAGCAGTACTTC	CASSPEARTGAYEQYF
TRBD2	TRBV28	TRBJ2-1	TGTGCCAGCAGTTTGGTAGCGGGAGGAGGGAGCAATGAGCAGTTCTTC	CASSLVAGGGSNEQFF
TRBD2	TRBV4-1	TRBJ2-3	TGCGCCAGCAGCCAAGAGGCTAGCGGGTGGGGGGCAGATACGCAGTATTTT	CASSQEASGWGADTQYF
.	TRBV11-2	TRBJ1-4	TGTGCCAGCAGCTTAGGGGCAGGGGCCGAAAAACTGTTTTTT	CASSLGAGAEKLFF
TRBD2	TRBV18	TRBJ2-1	TGTGCCAGCTCACCCATGACTAGCGGGAGCCCCTACAATGAGCAGTTCTTC	CASSPMTSGSPYNEQFF
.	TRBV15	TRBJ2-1	TGTGCCACCAGCAGAGATCAAGGGAGCTCCTACAATGAGCAGTTCTTC	CATSRDQGSSYNEQFF
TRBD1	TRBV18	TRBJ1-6	TGTGCCAGCTCACCGACAGGGGCTAATTCACCCCTCCACTTT	CASSPTGANSPLHF
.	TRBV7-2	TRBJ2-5	TGTGCCAGCAGCTTAGCCCCTCAGAAGCAAGAGACCCAGTACTTC	CASSLAPQKQETQYF
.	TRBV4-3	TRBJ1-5	TGCGCCAGCAGCCAAGAAACAACATGGGGCGGCAATCAGCCCCAGCATTTT	CASSQETTWGGNQPQHF
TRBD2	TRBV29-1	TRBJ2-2	TGCAGCGTGGGACTAGCCGACACCGGGGAGCTGTTTTTT	CSVGLADTGELFF
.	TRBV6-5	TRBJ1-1	TGTGCCAGCAGTTCAGGTACGACGAACACTGAAGCTTTCTTT	CASSSGTTNTEAFF
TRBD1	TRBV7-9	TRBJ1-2	TGTGCCAGCAGCTTAGCCGGGACAGTCAGTGGCTACACCTTC	CASSLAGTVSGYTF
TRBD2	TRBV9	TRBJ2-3	TGTGCCAGCAGCCCTCTCTGGACCGGGGGGTCTCGAGATACGCAGTATTTT	CASSPLWTGGSRDTQYF
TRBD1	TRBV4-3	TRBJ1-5	TGCGCCAGCAGCCAAGATTGGGACAGAAGCAATCAGCCCCAGCATTTT	CASSQDWDRSNQPQHF
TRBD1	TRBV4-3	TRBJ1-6	TGCGCCAGCAGCCAAGAGGTCGACAGGGGTAATTCACCCCTCCACTTT	CASSQEVDRGNSPLHF
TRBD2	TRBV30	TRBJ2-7	TGTGCCTGGAGTCCTCGACTAGCGGGAGTCTACGAGCAGTACTTC	CAWSPRLAGVYEQYF
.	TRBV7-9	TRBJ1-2	TGTGCCAGCAGCTTAGAAGTCGGGGGCTACACCTTC	CASSLEVGGYTF